This T cell receptor beta chain was retrieved from a study of T cells after posttransplantation cyclophosphamide. Overall study findings and caveats: Tissue-infiltrating T cells from skin or gut overlapped little with blood T cells.

A word on this clone: Its antigen is unknown.

V trimming: 5 bases; J trimming: 4 bases; junction bases outside the gene matches: 3. The CDR3 spans 15 residues. CDR1 and CDR2 (germline): SGHTA, FQGNSA. The related graft donor's blood sample was taken on the day of bone marrow donation. Profiling relied on immunoSEQ multiplex PCR, and the TCRdb table lists in-frame clones only, not all of them. The repertoire holds about 22,000 clones, approximately 73% seen once, with around 0.7% in the top ten. Material: memory CD4+ T cells sorted from PBMCs. The clonotype comes from a woman aged 60 to 75 in good health, CMV-negative, and a related stem cell transplant donor. The chain recombines TRBV7-2 with TRBJ2-1, with 12 bases aligning to TRBD2. CDR3 coding DNA: TGTGCCAGCAGCACTAGCGGGGGGAATTACAATGAGCAGTTCTTC. As protein: CASSTSGGNYNEQFF.